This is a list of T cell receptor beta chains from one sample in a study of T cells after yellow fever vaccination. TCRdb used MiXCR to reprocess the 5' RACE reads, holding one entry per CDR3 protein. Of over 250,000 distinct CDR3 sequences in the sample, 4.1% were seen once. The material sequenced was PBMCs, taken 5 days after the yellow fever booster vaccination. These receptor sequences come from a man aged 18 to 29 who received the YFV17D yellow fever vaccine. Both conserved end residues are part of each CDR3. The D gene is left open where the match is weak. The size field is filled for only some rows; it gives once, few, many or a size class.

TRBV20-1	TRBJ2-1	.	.	TGCAGTGCTAGAGATTTTGGGGGCCAGCGAGTCGGCGCACCGGAGTTCTTC	CSARDFGGQRVGAPEFF
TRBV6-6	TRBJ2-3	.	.	TGTGCCAGCAGTTTACCGGGACACAACGTTGGGGGAGATACGCAGTATTTT	CASSLPGHNVGGDTQYF
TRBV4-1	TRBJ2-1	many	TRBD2	TGCGCCAGCAGCCAAGTTAGGCTAGCGGTTTACAATGAGCAGTTCTTC	CASSQVRLAVYNEQFF
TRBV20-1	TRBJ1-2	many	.	TGCAGTGCTAGAGAGCGGGGAACGCTCTATGGCTACACCTTC	CSARERGTLYGYTF
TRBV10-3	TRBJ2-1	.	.	TGTGCCACGGACCACGAGAATGAGCAGTTCTTC	CATDHENEQFF
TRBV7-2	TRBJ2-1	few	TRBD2	TGTGCCAGCAGTATTAGAGCGGGGTACTACAATGAGCAGTTCTTC	CASSIRAGYYNEQFF
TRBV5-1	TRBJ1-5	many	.	TGCGCCAGCAGCTTGGGGGACCAGAATCAGCCCCAGCATTTT	CASSLGDQNQPQHF
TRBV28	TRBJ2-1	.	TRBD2	TGTGCCAGCAGTTTCACCCCCCTAGCGGTCTCCTACAATGAGCAGTTCTTC	CASSFTPLAVSYNEQFF
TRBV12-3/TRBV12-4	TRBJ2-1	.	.	TGTGCCAGCACCTTGGGGGGAAACTCCTACAATGAGCAGTTCTTC	CASTLGGNSYNEQFF
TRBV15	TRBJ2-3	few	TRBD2	TGTGCCACCAGCAGAGATCGGGTAGCGGGGGGGCTAACAGATACGCAGTATTTT	CATSRDRVAGGLTDTQYF
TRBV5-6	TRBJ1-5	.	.	TGTGCCAGCAGCTCTTTAGGGCAGCCCCAGCATTTT	CASSSLGQPQHF
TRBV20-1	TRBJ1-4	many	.	TGCAGTGCTAGCGAGACACTCGCAACTAATGAAAAACTGTTTTTT	CSASETLATNEKLFF
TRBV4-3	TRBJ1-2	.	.	TGCGCCAGCAGCCAAGACCGTGCAGGGTCGGGCTATGGCTACACCTTC	CASSQDRAGSGYGYTF
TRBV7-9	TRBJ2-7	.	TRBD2	TGTGCCAGCAGCACAAGGACTAGGGGTTACGAGCAGTACTTC	CASSTRTRGYEQYF
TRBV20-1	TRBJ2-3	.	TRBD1	TGCAGTGCCTACAGGGGGCGCACAGATACGCAGTATTTT	CSAYRGRTDTQYF
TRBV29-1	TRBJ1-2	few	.	TGCAGCGTTTCTGCAGCGAACTATGGCTACACCTTC	CSVSAANYGYTF
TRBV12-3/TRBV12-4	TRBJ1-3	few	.	TGTGCCAGCAGTTCGCCGGGGGGGCCTGGAAACACCATATATTTT	CASSSPGGPGNTIYF
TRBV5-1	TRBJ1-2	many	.	TGCGCCAGCAGCCAGCGAGAAGCTAACTATGGCTACACCTTC	CASSQREANYGYTF
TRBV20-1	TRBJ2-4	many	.	TGCAGTGCAGGAGTTTGGGGGTTAGCCAAAAACATTCAGTACTTC	CSAGVWGLAKNIQYF
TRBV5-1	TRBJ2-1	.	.	TGCGCCAGCAGCTGGGAGCCCCCTGAGCAGTTCTTC	CASSWEPPEQFF
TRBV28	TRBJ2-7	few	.	TGTGCCAGCAGTTTACAGGGTTCCTGGGGGGAAGAGCAGTACTTC	CASSLQGSWGEEQYF
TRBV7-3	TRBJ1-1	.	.	TGTTCCAGCAGCTTACAGGAAGGTGAAGCTTTCTTT	CSSSLQEGEAFF
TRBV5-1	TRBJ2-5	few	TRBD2	TGCGCCAGCAGCTTGTTGACTAGCGGGGGGGGACAAGAGACCCAGTACTTC	CASSLLTSGGGQETQYF
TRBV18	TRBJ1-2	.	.	TGTGCCAGCTCTACAGCTCAAGCTAACTATGGCTACACCTTC	CASSTAQANYGYTF
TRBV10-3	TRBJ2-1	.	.	TGTGCCATCGCCACGACAGGCCCCCTATACAATGAGCAGTTCTTC	CAIATTGPLYNEQFF
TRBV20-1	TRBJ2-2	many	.	TGCAGTGCCGCCGGGACAACTAACACCGGGGAGCTGTTTTTT	CSAAGTTNTGELFF
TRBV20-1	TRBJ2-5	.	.	TGCAGTGCTAGAGATCGGAGGGCCGGGGAGACCCAGTACTTC	CSARDRRAGETQYF
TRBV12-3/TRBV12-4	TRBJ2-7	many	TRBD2	TGTGCCAGCAGGGCCCTTAGCGGGGGGTCCGTTTACTTC	CASRALSGGSVYF
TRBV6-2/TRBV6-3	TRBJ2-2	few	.	TGTGCCAGCAAGGGCAAGAGAGCCGGGGAGCTGTTTTTT	CASKGKRAGELFF
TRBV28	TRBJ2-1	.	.	TGTGCCAGCAGTGTGGGGGGAGGGGGCGCCATCTACAATGAGCAGTTCTTC	CASSVGGGGAIYNEQFF
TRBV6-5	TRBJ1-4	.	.	TGTGCCAGCAGTCTTGGACGGGGTGAAAAACTGTTTTTT	CASSLGRGEKLFF
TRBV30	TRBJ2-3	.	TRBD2	TGTGCCTGGAGTGTCCCGAGGACTAGTCCCCTCACAGATACGCAGTATTTT	CAWSVPRTSPLTDTQYF
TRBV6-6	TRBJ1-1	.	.	TGTGCCAGCAGTTACTCGATCGGGGGGGGGAGGAACACTGAAGCTTTCTTT	CASSYSIGGGRNTEAFF
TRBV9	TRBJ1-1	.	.	TGTGCCAGCAGGGGAAACCAGGGGACTGAAGCTTTCTTT	CASRGNQGTEAFF
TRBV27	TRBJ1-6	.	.	TGTGCCAGCAGCCGCGGGACATCTCAAACAAATTCACCCCTCCACTTT	CASSRGTSQTNSPLHF
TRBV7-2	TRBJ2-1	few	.	TGTGCCAGCAGCTTAGCTCAGGGTCGGTACAATGAGCAGTTCTTC	CASSLAQGRYNEQFF
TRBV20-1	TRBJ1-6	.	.	TGCAGTGCTCACACCGGCGGACAGTATAATTCACCCCTCCACTTT	CSAHTGGQYNSPLHF
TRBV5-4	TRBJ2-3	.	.	TGTGCCAGTATGAAGAACTCAGAAGGGGATACGCAGTATTTT	CASMKNSEGDTQYF
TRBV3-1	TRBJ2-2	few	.	TGTGCCAGCAGACCAGGAGGGAGAACCGGGGAGCTGTTTTTT	CASRPGGRTGELFF
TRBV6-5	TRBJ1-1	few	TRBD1	TGTGCCAGCAGATTACAGGGGGCCTTGGCTGAAGCTTTCTTT	CASRLQGALAEAFF
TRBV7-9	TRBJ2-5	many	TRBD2	TGTGCCAGCAGCTTAGGTGCGGGGGGCCTTCAAGAGACCCAGTACTTC	CASSLGAGGLQETQYF
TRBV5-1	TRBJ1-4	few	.	TGCGCCAGCAGTCCGATAGGGGAAAAACTGTTTTTT	CASSPIGEKLFF
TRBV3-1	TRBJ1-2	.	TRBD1	TGTGCCAGCAGCCAACGGGACAGGGGATGGGGCTACACCTTC	CASSQRDRGWGYTF
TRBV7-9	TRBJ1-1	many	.	TGTGCCAGCAGCTTGATAGGGTTTAGCACTGAAGCTTTCTTT	CASSLIGFSTEAFF
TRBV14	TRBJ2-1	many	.	TGTGCCAGCAGCCGGGGACGGAGAGAGCAGTTCTTC	CASSRGRREQFF
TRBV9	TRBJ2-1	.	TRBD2	TGTGCCAGCAGCATGACTAGCGGGGGGGCGCGGTACAATGAGCAGTTCTTC	CASSMTSGGARYNEQFF
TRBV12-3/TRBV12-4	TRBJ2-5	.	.	TGTGCCAGCAGCTCAACCGCGGGAACCCAGTACTTC	CASSSTAGTQYF
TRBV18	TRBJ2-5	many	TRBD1	TGTGCCAGCTCACCAAGTGGACAGGGGGCCGCGACCCAGTACTTC	CASSPSGQGAATQYF
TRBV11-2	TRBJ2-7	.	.	TGTGCCAGCAGCGCCCTTTTTACGGCTGCACACGAGCAGTACTTC	CASSALFTAAHEQYF
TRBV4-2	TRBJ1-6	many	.	TGTGCCAGCAGCCAAGAAGTAGGGTCACCCCTCCACTTT	CASSQEVGSPLHF
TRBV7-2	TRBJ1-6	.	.	TGTGCCAGCAGCTTAACGGGGACTGCCCTCGATAATTCACCCCTCCACTTT	CASSLTGTALDNSPLHF
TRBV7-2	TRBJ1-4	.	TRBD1	TGTGCCAGCAGCTTAGTCACAGGGGGCGGGGGAGAAAAACTGTTTTTT	CASSLVTGGGGEKLFF
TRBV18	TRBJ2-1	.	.	TGTGCCAGCTCACCCGATGGTCGTGGGGGGGCCGGTGAGCAGTTCTTC	CASSPDGRGGAGEQFF
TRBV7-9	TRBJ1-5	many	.	TGTGCCAGCAGCCTAGGCACCCGGGTGGGTCAGCCCCAGCATTTT	CASSLGTRVGQPQHF